This T cell receptor (beta chain) is drawn from a study of blood T cell repertoires in COVID-19 (dated by TCRdb to 2018 to 2020). Some background on the complete study: Collaborator samples came from the United States, Italy and Spain and covered acute and convalescent phases of COVID-19. The prospective study material was composed of cDNA or gDNA derived from T cells, B-cell-depleted T cells, or PBMCs. Subjects who had been exposed to COVID-19, were actively infected with it, or had recovered from it provided the deeply sampled blood TCRbeta repertoires that made up the dataset. The repertoires were released in a freely available public database meant as a resource for research on the immune response to SARS-CoV-2. The samples were drawn from two sources: the first 160 participants of the ongoing ImmuneRACE study, and 1,254 subjects contributed by 6 global collaborators. The sample metadata nearly always contained a de-identified subject ID, COVID-19 status, age in years and sex. Where available, HLA class I and class II types were obtained from metadata supplied by the sample provider rather than from assay-based typing.

Results and caveats for the whole study, not just this receptor: How much clinical and demographic metadata was included differed by source and by participant, and the metadata was provided uncurated.

The CDR3, cysteine through phenylalanine, is 15 amino acids long. The retained sequence is limited to the CDR3, 45 bases, with the frame set at the first base. According to the germline V gene (reference sequence), CDR1 reads SEHNR and CDR2 reads FQNEAQ. V and J lose 5 bases and 0 bases, and a span of 11 bases separates them. The immunoSEQ Assay, a bias-controlled multiplex PCR, was used to amplify TCRbeta CDR3 regions from genomic DNA. In the paper's pipeline: Nucleated cell counts per sample were estimated from amplification of reference gene primers within the assay. Sequence reads were collapsed and filtered to measure the absolute abundance of every unique TCRbeta CDR3 rearrangement. Productive Simpson clonality was computed per sample as the square root of Simpson's diversity index over productive rearrangements. TCRdb obtained this table from immuneACCESS and retained in-frame rearrangements with V and J assigned. These tables miss some clones; where compared with another copy, unresolved V genes account for less than half of the shortfall, and the remainder is unexplained. D and trimming were read from the DNA, whereas the V and J calls and clone size are those reported in that table. A total of tens of thousands of clones appear in this sample, more than 75% of them only once. The top ten hold around 1.3% of the sample.

Each collaborating institution followed its own protocols to collect whole blood in K2EDTA tubes. For TCRbeta analysis, collaborator samples were shipped as frozen whole blood, as isolated PBMCs, or as DNA extracted from either sample type. On this clone: Its binding antigen is unknown. The input lacks base qualities; no much larger clone sits a single base away.

The receptor comes from a woman aged 55-70 years with acute or convalescent COVID-19. The chain was built from TRBV7-9 and TRBJ1-5, with the D gene too uncertain to name. Specimen: peripheral blood. The sequence in DNA is TGTGCCAGCAGCGTTTCAGGCTATAGCAATCAGCCCCAGCATTTT. Translated, it reads CASSVSGYSNQPQHF.